This TCR beta chain was profiled in a study of cytomegalovirus exposure and HLA in healthy donors. PCR used 60 Vbeta primers and 13 Jbeta primers. Per the authors' pipeline: A later analysis counted about 80 million unique TCR beta chains, some 12 million shared. The repertoire was sequenced with immunoSEQ multiplex PCR; TCRdb's copy has only in-frame clones and lacks some. That table is the source of V, J and clone size, and D and trimming were worked out from the DNA. The sample contains more than 110,000 clones, around three quarters of which appear only once. CDR1 SNHLY and CDR2 FYNNEI come from the germline V gene. The CDR3 is 15 residues long. Losses at the gene ends were 5 bases for V and 4 bases for J; bases not matched to a gene: 3.

This rearrangement joins TRBV2 to TRBJ2-1; TRBD2 aligns across 12 bases. This clonotype originated in a man aged 25-40 years in good health and CMV-seronegative. Sequencing input: PBMCs. CDR3 in amino acids: CASSPTSGSYNEQFF. The CDR3 region has the DNA TGTGCCAGCAGTCCGACTAGCGGGAGTTACAATGAGCAGTTCTTC.